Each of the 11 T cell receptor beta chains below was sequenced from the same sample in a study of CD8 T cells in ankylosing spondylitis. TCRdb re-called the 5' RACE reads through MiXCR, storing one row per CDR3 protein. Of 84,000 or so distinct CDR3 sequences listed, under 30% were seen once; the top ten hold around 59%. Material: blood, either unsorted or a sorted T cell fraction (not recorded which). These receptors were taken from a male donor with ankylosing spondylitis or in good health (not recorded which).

Here the CDR3 DNA reads TGTGCCAGCAGTCAAACCAGGGGCACGAATTCACCCCTCCACTTT. As protein: CASSQTRGTNSPLHF. The chain joins TRBV7-2 to TRBJ1-6, with D perhaps TRBD1 (6 bases). V was trimmed by 6 bases and J by 7 bases, leaving 16 bases between them. The CDR3 extends over 15 amino acids. Germline values: CDR1 SGHTA, CDR2 FQGNSA.

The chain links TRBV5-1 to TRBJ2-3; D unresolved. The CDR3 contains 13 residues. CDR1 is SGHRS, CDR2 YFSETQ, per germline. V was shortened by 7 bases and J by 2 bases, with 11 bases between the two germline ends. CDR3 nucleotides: TGCGCCAGCCTCCCCCCTGACACAGATACGCAGTATTTT. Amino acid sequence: CASLPPDTDTQYF.

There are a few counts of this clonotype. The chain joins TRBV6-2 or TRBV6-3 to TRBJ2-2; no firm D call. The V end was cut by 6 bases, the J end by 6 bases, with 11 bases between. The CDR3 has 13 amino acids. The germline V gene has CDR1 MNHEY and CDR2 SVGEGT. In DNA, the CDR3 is TGTGCCAGCAGAAGGGCTCCCGCCGGGGAGCTGTTTTTT. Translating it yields CASRRAPAGELFF.

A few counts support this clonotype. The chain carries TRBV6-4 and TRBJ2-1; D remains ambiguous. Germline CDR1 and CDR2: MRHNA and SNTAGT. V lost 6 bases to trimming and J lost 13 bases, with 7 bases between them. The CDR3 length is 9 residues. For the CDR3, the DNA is TGTGCCAGCAGCCCGCGTCAGTTCTTC. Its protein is CASSPRQFF.

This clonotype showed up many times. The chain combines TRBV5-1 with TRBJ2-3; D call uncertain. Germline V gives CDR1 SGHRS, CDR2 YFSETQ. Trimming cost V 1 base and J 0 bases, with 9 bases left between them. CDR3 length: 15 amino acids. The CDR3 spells CASSLQLSSTDTQYF. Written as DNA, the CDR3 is TGCGCCAGCAGCTTGCAATTGTCTAGCACAGATACGCAGTATTTT.

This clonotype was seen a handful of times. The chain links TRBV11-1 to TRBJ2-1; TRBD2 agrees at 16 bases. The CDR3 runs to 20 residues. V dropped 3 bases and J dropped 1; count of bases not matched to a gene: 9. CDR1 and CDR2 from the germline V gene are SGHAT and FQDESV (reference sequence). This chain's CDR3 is CASSFKGGLAGGQSYNEQFF. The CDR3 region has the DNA TGTGCCAGCAGCTTCAAGGGGGGACTAGCGGGGGGGCAATCCTACAATGAGCAGTTCTTC.

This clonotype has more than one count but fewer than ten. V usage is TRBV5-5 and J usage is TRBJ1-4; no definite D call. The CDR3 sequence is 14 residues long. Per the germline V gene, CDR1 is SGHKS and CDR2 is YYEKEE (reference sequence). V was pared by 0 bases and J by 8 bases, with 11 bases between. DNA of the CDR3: TGTGCCAGCAGCTTGGATGTCGCACGGGAAAAACTGTTTTTT. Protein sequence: CASSLDVAREKLFF.

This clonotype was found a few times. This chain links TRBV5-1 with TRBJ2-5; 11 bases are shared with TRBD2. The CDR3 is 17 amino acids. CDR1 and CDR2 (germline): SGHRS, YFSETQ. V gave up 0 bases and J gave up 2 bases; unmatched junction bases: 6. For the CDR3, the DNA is TGCGCCAGCAGCTTGGATGCTAGCGGGGGGTATCAAGAGACCCAGTACTTC. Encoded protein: CASSLDASGGYQETQYF.

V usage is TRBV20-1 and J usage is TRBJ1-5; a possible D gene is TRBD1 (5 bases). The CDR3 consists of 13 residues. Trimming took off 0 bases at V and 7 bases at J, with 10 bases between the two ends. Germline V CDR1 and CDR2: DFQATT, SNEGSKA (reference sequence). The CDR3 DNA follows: TGCAGTGCTAGAGAAGCAGGGCGGCAGCCCCAGCATTTT. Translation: CSAREAGRQPQHF.

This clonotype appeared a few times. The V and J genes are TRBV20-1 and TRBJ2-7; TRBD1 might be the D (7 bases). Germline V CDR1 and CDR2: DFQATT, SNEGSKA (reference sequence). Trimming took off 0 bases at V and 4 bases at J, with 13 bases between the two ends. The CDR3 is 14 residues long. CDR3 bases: TGCAGTGCTAGAGATCCACAGGGGAGGTACGAGCAGTACTTC. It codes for CSARDPQGRYEQYF.

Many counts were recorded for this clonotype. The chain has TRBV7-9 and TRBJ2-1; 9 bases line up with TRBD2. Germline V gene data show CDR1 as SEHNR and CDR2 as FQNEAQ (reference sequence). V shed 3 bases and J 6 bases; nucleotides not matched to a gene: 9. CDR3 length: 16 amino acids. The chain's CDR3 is CASSFRSGRGVNEQFF. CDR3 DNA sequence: TGTGCCAGCAGCTTCCGTAGCGGGAGAGGGGTCAATGAGCAGTTCTTC.